The 11 T cell receptor beta chains in this list originate from one sample, sequenced in a study of control samples from healthy donors and cancer patients (dated by TCRdb to 2020 to 2022). Library preparation used the immunoSEQ multiplex PCR assay. In its TCRdb copy, this immuneACCESS table keeps in-frame sequences only and misses some clones. Where compared with another copy, unresolved V genes explain less than half of these, and the others have no known cause. Recorded for this sample are roughly 130,000 clones; about 92% of them occurred a single time. The ten biggest clones cover 1.5% to 2% of the sample. The material sequenced was PBMCs. The receptors derive from a man over 45 with head and neck cancer.

This chain joins TRBV6-6 and TRBJ2-1, with 14 bases fitting TRBD2. With 5 bases clipped from V and 3 bases from J, the junction kept 6 bases outside the gene matches. This CDR3 is 17 amino acids long. Germline V gene sequence: CDR1 MNHNY, CDR2 SVGAGI (reference sequence). Here the CDR3 DNA reads TGTGCCAGCAGTCCGGGACTAGCGGGGGTCCTCTACAATGAGCAGTTCTTC. It translates to CASSPGLAGVLYNEQFF.

V is TRBV11-1 and J is TRBJ2-1, with 10 positions matching TRBD1. The CDR3 loop spans 15 amino acids. The germline CDR1 and CDR2 sequences are SGHAT and FQDESV (reference sequence). V shed 6 bases, J shed 10 bases, and the junction held 12 bases outside the gene matches. Here the CDR3 reads CASSSDRGRLGEQFF. The CDR3 DNA follows: TGTGCCAGCAGTTCCGACAGGGGGCGCTTAGGCGAGCAGTTCTTC.

The CDR3 DNA reads as TGTGCCAGCAGTTTCGCGTATAGCAATCAGCCCCAGCATTTT. Protein sequence: CASSFAYSNQPQHF. The chain uses TRBV28 and TRBJ1-5; D remains unclear. Germline loops: CDR1 MDHEN, CDR2 SYDVKM. Trimming stripped 3 bases from V and 0 bases from J, with 6 bases between. The CDR3 loop spans 14 amino acids. Full variable domain (remainder filled in from reference TRBV28 and TRBJ1-5): DVKVTQSSRYLVKRTGEKVFLECVQDMDHENMFWYRQDPGLGLRLIYFSYDVKMKEKGDIPEGYSVSREKKERFSLILESASTNQTSMYLCASSFAYSNQPQHFGDGTRLSIL.

The chain joins TRBV6-5 to TRBJ1-2, with 9 positions matching TRBD1. This CDR3 region has 14 residues. CDR1 MNHEY and CDR2 SVGAGI come from the germline V gene. The trim removed 8 bases at V and 5 bases at J, leaving 9 bases unmatched. The CDR3: CASLPGTGFYGYTF. In DNA, the CDR3 is TGTGCCAGCCTACCTGGGACAGGGTTTTATGGCTACACCTTC.

The V and J genes are TRBV11-2 and TRBJ2-7; D uncertain. The V end lost 1 base, the J end lost 4 bases, and 8 bases lay between the germline ends. This CDR3 spans 13 amino acids. The germline V gene has CDR1 SGHAT and CDR2 FQNNGV. The CDR3 loop is CASSLGPVYEQYF. CDR3 nucleotides: TGTGCCAGCAGCTTAGGGCCGGTATACGAGCAGTACTTC.

The chain uses TRBV27 and TRBJ2-1; the D is unclear. Trimming took off 7 bases at V and 9 bases at J, with 25 bases between the two ends. This CDR3 comprises 16 residues. Germline V gene lookup returns CDR1 MNHEY and CDR2 SMNVEV (reference sequence). The CDR3 DNA follows: TGTGCCAGCACCCTAAAATCAGACAATACCCTAGGTGAGCAGTTCTTC. As protein: CASTLKSDNTLGEQFF.

This clone was picked up one time. V usage is TRBV10-1 and J usage is TRBJ2-1; a possible D gene is TRBD2 (6 bases). CDR3 size: 11 residues. In germline, CDR1 is WNHNN, CDR2 SYGVQD (reference sequence). Trimming removed 6 bases at V and 10 bases at J, with 10 bases between. CDR3 in DNA: TGCGCCAGCAGGCAAGGACTAGAGCAGTTCTTC. Protein: CASRQGLEQFF.

In this sample, this clone turned up once. The genes are TRBV28 and TRBJ2-4; D could derive from TRBD1 or TRBD2 (7 bases each). The CDR3 contains 16 residues. V lost 6 bases and J lost 3, with 18 bases in between. Looked up from germline, CDR1 is MDHEN and CDR2 is SYDVKM. In DNA form, the CDR3 reads TGTGCCAGCAGCCTCGGGACTACAGGGGTCAAAAACATTCAGTACTTC. Translation: CASSLGTTGVKNIQYF.

The chain uses TRBV3-1 (or the pseudogene TRBV3-2) and TRBJ2-1; 8 bases map to TRBD2. Trimming at V came to 1 base and at J to 7 bases, leaving 9 bases not matched to a gene. The CDR3 is 16 amino acids. CDR1 is LGHDT, CDR2 YNNKEL, per germline (reference sequence). CDR3 protein: CASSQAIAGFLNEQFF. In DNA form, the CDR3 reads TGTGCCAGCAGCCAAGCAATAGCGGGGTTTCTAAATGAGCAGTTCTTC.

The chain employs TRBV5-4 and TRBJ1-1; maybe TRBD1 (6 bases). Trimming cost V 6 bases and J 6 bases, with 18 bases left between them. This CDR3 has 14 residues. The V gene's germline CDR1 is SGHNT and CDR2 YYREEE (reference sequence). CDR3 nucleotides: TGTGCCAGCACCGGAGGGGGGGCGGCGGCTGAAGCTTTCTTT. Amino acid sequence: CASTGGGAAAEAFF.

The chain uses TRBV5-5 and TRBJ1-5, with a possible D match to TRBD1 (5 bases). This CDR3 contains 13 residues. Per the germline V gene, CDR1 is SGHKS and CDR2 is YYEKEE (reference sequence). Deletions cut 0 bases from V and 7 bases from J, with 8 bases between. The CDR3 DNA reads as TGTGCCAGCAGCTTGGAATGGGGGCAGCCCCAGCATTTT. Protein product: CASSLEWGQPQHF.